This record covers a single T cell receptor (beta chain). The antigen remains unidentified. Amplified TCR beta CDR3 regions were obtained using RNA transcripts as template. The library came from an HTBI-primed first-round RT-PCR and a second-round multiplex PCR. TCRdb fed the multiplex PCR reads into MiXCR, producing one record per CDR3 protein. The sample shows hundreds of thousands of distinct CDR3 sequences, about a fifth of them seen only once. Hyperthyroidism showing no ophthalmopathy within 18 months of follow-up was stable. Other autoimmune diseases, uncontrolled infections, pregnancy or lactation led to the exclusion of patients. This entry belongs to a study of Graves' ophthalmopathy and Graves' hyperthyroidism. Findings of the study overall: In blood, most expanded thyroid clonotypes above 0.001 frequency were also detected. The model's prediction of ophthalmopathy progression had approximately 71% sensitivity and around 77% specificity.

The CDR3 is 13 residues long. Deletions cut 7 bases from V and 5 bases from J, with 15 bases between. Germline V gene data show CDR1 as MRHNA and CDR2 as SNTAGT. This receptor was taken from a young woman with stable Graves' hyperthyroidism. Some clones in this sample may be carry-over from other donors' samples. The V call is TRBV6-4, the J call TRBJ2-7; D gene ambiguous. Material for sequencing was peripheral blood. In nucleotides, the CDR3 is TGTGCCAGCAAGGTTGGGATGTACAACGAGCAGTACTTC. Its protein is CASKVGMYNEQYF.